The clone carrying this T cell receptor (beta chain) was counted between two and nine times. This specimen belongs to a study of blood T cells in healthy people across ages. Alongside a J-beta primer mix, a sample-barcoded 5' primer served in a second PCR lasting roughly 6 to 12 cycles. A 12-random-nucleotide template-switch adaptor tagged each cDNA molecule. TCRdb reprocessed the 5' RACE reads with MiXCR, giving one entry per CDR3 protein. Of about 730,000 distinct CDR3 sequences detected, 40% to 45% appear once; the ten largest clones hold 20% to 25%. The ends were cut back, 3 bases at V and 3 bases at J, with 13 bases in the middle. CDR1 and CDR2 from the germline V gene are SGHDT and YYEEEE. This CDR3 is built from 14 residues. The sample, roughly 9.5 milliliters of peripheral blood, was drawn from each donor. The extraction recovered at least 5.5 micrograms of total RNA per sample.

The rearrangement uses TRBV5-6 and TRBJ2-7; D unresolved. The sequenced sample consisted of blood. The source is a woman aged 55 to 70 in good health. The CDR3 nucleotides are TGTGCCAGCAGCTCCCCCCCAGGCAACTACGAGCAGTACTTC. This codes for CASSSPPGNYEQYF.